This is a list of T cell receptor beta chains from one sample in a study of T cell responses to AZD1222 COVID-19 vaccine. The method was immunoSEQ multiplex PCR; TCRdb's version includes in-frame clones alone and lacks a portion of them. The data contain roughly 150,000 clones, roughly 89% of them singletons. The material sequenced was peripheral blood, taken on day 0 of AZD1222 vaccination. The receptors here all came from an adult in good health. CDR3s include the opening cysteine and the closing phenylalanine or tryptophan. D genes are given only for firm matches. Size values are once, few and many counts, or a class for expanded clones, and some rows have none.

.	TRBV2	13	.	TRBJ1-2	CASSLLITRGYTF	TGTGCCAGCAGTCTCCTGATTACACGGGGCTACACCTTC
.	TRBV7-2	17	TRBD1	TRBJ2-7	CASSLKGTGGSSYEQYF	TGTGCCAGCAGCTTAAAGGGGACAGGGGGAAGCTCCTACGAGCAGTACTTC
.	TRBV6-1	17	TRBD2	TRBJ2-7	CASSETLTSGISYEQYF	TGTGCCAGCAGTGAGACCCTGACTAGCGGAATCTCCTACGAGCAGTACTTC
.	TRBV5-4	15	.	TRBJ2-1	CASSLFRDIFDEQFF	TGTGCCAGCAGCTTGTTCCGGGACATTTTCGATGAGCAGTTCTTC
.	TRBV18	15	TRBD1	TRBJ1-1	CASSHRQGLNTEAFF	TGTGCCAGCTCACACCGACAGGGGCTGAACACTGAAGCTTTCTTT
.	TRBV10-3	13	TRBD1	TRBJ2-7	CAISRQGANEQYF	TGTGCCATCAGTAGGCAGGGGGCAAACGAGCAGTACTTC
.	TRBV24-1	14	TRBD2	TRBJ2-3	CATSLGAGADTQYF	TGTGCCACCTCCCTGGGAGCGGGAGCTGATACGCAGTATTTT
.	TRBV18	16	TRBD1	TRBJ2-7	CASSPALGQGSYEQYF	TGTGCCAGCTCACCCGCTCTAGGACAGGGGTCCTACGAGCAGTACTTC
.	TRBV10-1	17	TRBD1	TRBJ1-1	CASSDTDRGVLNTEAFF	TGCGCCAGCAGTGACACGGACAGGGGAGTCCTGAACACTGAAGCTTTCTTT
.	TRBV5-6	13	.	TRBJ1-3	CASSLGYGNTIYF	TGTGCCAGCAGCTTGGGATATGGAAACACCATATATTTT
.	TRBV6-5	14	.	TRBJ1-3	CASSTGHQGNTIYF	TGTGCCAGCAGCACGGGACACCAGGGAAACACCATATATTTT
once	TRBV27	13	.	TRBJ1-4	CASSRTSNEKLFF	TGTGCCAGCAGTCGCACCTCTAATGAAAAACTGTTTTTT
.	TRBV5-1	17	.	TRBJ2-3	CASSPSLRVGSPDTQYF	TGCGCCAGCAGCCCTTCCCTGCGGGTGGGGTCTCCAGATACGCAGTATTTT
.	TRBV19	14	.	TRBJ1-3	CASSPVVWGNTIYF	TGTGCCAGTAGTCCGGTGGTGTGGGGAAACACCATATATTTT
.	TRBV11-3	18	.	TRBJ2-2	CASSLGEDRDPNTGELFF	TGTGCCAGCAGCTTAGGGGAGGACAGAGACCCAAACACCGGGGAGCTGTTTTTT
.	TRBV30	13	TRBD1	TRBJ1-1	CAWTRGPNTEAFF	TGTGCCTGGACCAGGGGGCCGAACACTGAAGCTTTCTTT
.	TRBV6-6	13	.	TRBJ2-1	CASSYYRGNEQFF	TGTGCCAGCAGTTACTATCGGGGGAATGAGCAGTTCTTC
.	TRBV5-6	16	.	TRBJ2-5	CASSSATGGNQETQYF	TGTGCCAGCAGCTCCGCTACGGGGGGCAACCAAGAGACCCAGTACTTC
.	TRBV2	14	TRBD1	TRBJ1-1	CASSPDREDTEAFF	TGTGCCAGCAGTCCCGACAGGGAGGACACTGAAGCTTTCTTT
.	TRBV18	15	TRBD2	TRBJ2-7	CASSPGLAGLGEQYF	TGTGCCAGCTCGCCGGGACTAGCGGGACTGGGAGAGCAGTACTTC
.	TRBV6-2/TRBV6-3	19	TRBD2	TRBJ2-1	CASSNWGLAGGVSYNEQFF	TGTGCCAGCAGTAACTGGGGACTAGCGGGGGGAGTCTCCTACAATGAGCAGTTCTTC
once	TRBV7-9	15	TRBD1	TRBJ1-4	CASSEGQGRNEKLFF	TGTGCCAGCAGCGAAGGACAGGGGAGAAATGAAAAACTGTTTTTT
.	TRBV7-8	15	.	TRBJ2-5	CASNLLRAGRETQYF	TGTGCCAGCAACCTTCTGCGAGCAGGGCGAGAGACCCAGTACTTC
.	TRBV5-1	15	.	TRBJ2-7	CASSSFFDSSYEQYF	TGCGCCAGCAGCTCTTTTTTTGACAGCTCCTACGAGCAGTACTTC
.	TRBV4-3	15	TRBD2	TRBJ2-7	CASSQGSSGGREQYF	TGCGCCAGCAGCCAAGGGAGTAGCGGGGGGCGGGAGCAGTACTTC